This section outlines one TCR beta chain sequence together with its context. The antigen is undetermined. Only in-frame clones appear in the TCRdb table, and some are missing; sequencing was by immunoSEQ multiplex PCR. The data hold around 25,000 clones, with about three quarters observed a single time. This sample was taken from a study of OX40 agonist ivuxolimab in advanced cancers. Findings and limits, study-wide: Expanded clones belonging to CD8+ T cells outnumbered, on average, those of CD4+.

The CDR3 is 13 amino acids. V was clipped by 10 bases and J by 4 bases; unmatched bases: 9. From germline, CDR1 is LNHDA and CDR2 SQIVND (reference sequence). Samples of blood were obtained at baseline, on cycle 4 day 1, and on cycle 7 day 1. This sample comprised CD4+ or CD8+ T cells sorted from blood, obtained in a trial of the OX40 agonist ivuxolimab. V gene TRBV19 combines with J gene TRBJ1-2; 7 positions agree with TRBD1. The sequence came from an adult with an advanced solid tumor such as melanoma, head and neck, liver or kidney cancer. The CDR3 DNA follows: TGTGCCATTAAGGGACAGCGGCCCTATGGCTACACCTTC. This encodes CAIKGQRPYGYTF. Full variable domain (outside the CDR3, taken from reference TRBV19 and TRBJ1-2): DGGITQSPKYLFRKEGQNVTLSCEQNLNHDAMYWYRQDPGQGLRLIYYSQIVNDFQKGDIAEGYSVSREKKESFPLTVTSAQKNPTAFYLCAIKGQRPYGYTFGSGTRLTVV.